This is a list of T cell receptor beta chains from one sample in a study of blood T cell repertoires in COVID-19. The assay was immunoSEQ multiplex PCR, and TCRdb's table has in-frame clones only and misses some. The sample contains hundreds of thousands of clones, over 75% of which appear only once. Sequencing used PBMCs or T cells enriched from blood (not recorded which). The receptors originated from a woman under 30 who had recovered from COVID-19. Both conserved end residues are part of each CDR3.

v_call cdr3_aa
TRBV3-1/TRBV3-2 CAASQSHAYNEQFF
TRBV23-1 CASSLNWVGQRSCQETQYF
TRBV5-6 CASSPGGPHEQYF
TRBV2 CASTLTGAKNTEAFF
TRBV15 CATSRDPRITDNEQFF
TRBV15 CATSRAYGNQPQHF
TRBV24-1 CATSETGTGGCGNTIYF
TRBV19 CASSPTSGFSYEQYF
TRBV2 CASSAQNGNTIYF
TRBV27 CASSFSGGADSPLHF
TRBV19 CASSTSPTGVNGYTF
TRBV13 CASRRPGQGINTEAFF
TRBV29-1 CSVVDRGNEQFF
TRBV29-1 CSVRTDVTSTDTQYF
TRBV7-2 CASSSTGGIQPQHF
TRBV6-5 CASSSGGASDEQFF
TRBV5-6 CASSLTISEKLFF
TRBV13 CASSVGLAGGHEQFF
TRBV27 CASSPAGTDTQYF
TRBV28 CASSPRGGSTYEQYF
TRBV10-3 CAISEGQAYSPQHF
TRBV4-2 CASSQKTGGGNQETQYF
TRBV2 CASRLTGGEEKLFF
TRBV4-2 CASSQTGNGNTIYF
TRBV30 CAWSPRGSTEAFF
TRBV3-1/TRBV3-2 CASSPWDRENYGYTF